This passage covers 21 T cell receptor beta chains from one sample sequenced in a study of cytomegalovirus exposure and HLA in healthy donors. The PCR made use of 60 Vbeta and 13 Jbeta primers. Measured with immunoSEQ multiplex PCR; TCRdb has only the in-frame clones, and not every one. Of about 170,000 clones listed, 73% are singletons. Sequences were obtained from PBMCs. The receptors were gathered from a young woman in good health and CMV-seropositive.

There are a few counts of this clone. V is TRBV21-1 and J is TRBJ1-5. TRBV21-1 is a pseudogene. The CDR3 covers 10 residues. The CDR3 is CARYIQPQHF. The CDR3 region has the DNA TGTGCCAGGTATATTCAGCCCCAGCATTTT.

The chain links TRBV6-6 to TRBJ2-5; D not resolved. V was shortened by 8 bases and J by 2 bases, with 9 bases between the two germline ends. Germline V gene sequence: CDR1 MNHNY, CDR2 SVGAGI (reference sequence). The CDR3 extends over 12 amino acids. The CDR3 protein is CASARRQETQYF. DNA for the CDR3: TGTGCCAGCGCCCGCAGGCAAGAGACCCAGTACTTC.

The V call is TRBV30, the J call TRBJ2-3; 11 bases match TRBD1. This CDR3 comprises 14 residues. The J segment lost 3 bases and the V segment lost 4 bases, leaving 3 bases of the junction unmatched. CDR1 GTSNPN and CDR2 SVGIG come from the germline V gene (reference sequence). Here the CDR3 DNA reads TGTGCCTGGAAGGACAGGGGGCCGACAGATACGCAGTATTTT. This sequence encodes CAWKDRGPTDTQYF.

The chain carries TRBV19 and TRBJ2-5; TRBD2 agrees at 13 bases. The CDR3 length is 16 residues. Germline V gene data show CDR1 as LNHDA and CDR2 as SQIVND (reference sequence). With V trimmed by 5 bases and J by 1 base, 4 bases remained unmatched. Here the CDR3 reads CASSPRTSGGQETQYF. CDR3 DNA sequence: TGTGCCAGTAGTCCGAGGACTAGCGGGGGCCAAGAGACCCAGTACTTC.

This chain uses TRBV5-1 with TRBJ1-1; D uncertain. Germline loops: CDR1 SGHRS, CDR2 YFSETQ. The CDR3 covers 14 residues. Trimming cost V 1 base and J 0 bases, with 7 bases left between them. CDR3 nucleotides: TGCGCCAGCAGCTTGCCGACATTGAACACTGAAGCTTTCTTT. Its translation: CASSLPTLNTEAFF.

The chain uses TRBV10-3 and TRBJ2-7; the D is unclear. The CDR3 has 13 amino acids. V was clipped by 3 bases and J by 2 bases, with 8 bases between them. Germline V lookup: CDR1 ENHRY, CDR2 SYGVKD. CDR3: CAISDGPTYEQYF. The CDR3 DNA sequence: TGTGCCATCAGTGATGGGCCCACCTACGAGCAGTACTTC.

This rearrangement joins TRBV5-1 to TRBJ2-1; D remains ambiguous. Germline CDR1 is SGHRS and CDR2 is YFSETQ. CDR3 size: 13 residues. V shed 4 bases and J shed 5 bases, with 10 bases lying between them. The CDR3 region has the DNA TGCGCCAGCAGCGAACGACAAGACAATGAGCAGTTCTTC. Amino acids: CASSERQDNEQFF.

This clone was seen more than once but under ten times. J is TRBJ1-5 and V is TRBV2, with D possibly TRBD1 on 6 matching bases. V dropped 2 bases and J dropped 5 bases, with 10 bases sitting between them. The CDR3 runs to 14 residues. Per the germline V gene, CDR1 is SNHLY and CDR2 is FYNNEI. The CDR3 is CASSEFGGHQPQHF. The CDR3 DNA sequence: TGTGCCAGCAGTGAATTCGGGGGGCATCAGCCCCAGCATTTT.

The DNA for the CDR3 is TGTGCCAGCAGCTTGGACAGGTTAGGCTGGGGCTATGGCTACACCTTC. Amino acid sequence: CASSLDRLGWGYGYTF. The chain employs TRBV5-5 and TRBJ1-2, with a weak D call TRBD1 (5 bases). The V and J ends lost 0 bases and 4 bases respectively, with 16 bases between them. This CDR3 has 16 residues. Germline V gene data show CDR1 as SGHKS and CDR2 as YYEKEE (reference sequence).

This clone was observed a few times. The rearrangement links TRBV6-1 to TRBJ1-2, with unresolved D. CDR1 is MNHNS, CDR2 SASEGT, per germline. V was trimmed by 1 base and J by 5 bases, leaving 14 bases between them. The CDR3 loop spans 15 amino acids. The CDR3 loop is CASSEGPKLGYGYTF. CDR3 coding DNA: TGTGCCAGCAGTGAAGGGCCCAAGCTCGGGTATGGCTACACCTTC.

The J gene is TRBJ2-5, the V gene TRBV5-1; TRBD1 matches at 8 bases. CDR1 is SGHRS, CDR2 YFSETQ, per germline. The CDR3 is 14 amino acids. V lost 4 bases to trimming and J lost 5 bases; unmatched junction nucleotides: 7. Written as DNA, the CDR3 is TGCGCCAGCAGCAGTTTACAGGGGGAGGAGACCCAGTACTTC. Encoded protein: CASSSLQGEETQYF.

The chain couples TRBV9 to TRBJ1-5; 8 bases fit TRBD1. Per germline, CDR1 SGDLS and CDR2 YYNGEE. Trimming took 10 bases from V and 1 from J; bases not matched to a gene: 7. The CDR3 length is 14 residues. The DNA for the CDR3 is TGTGCCGGAGACACAGGGGGGAGCAATCAGCCCCAGCATTTT. Protein sequence: CAGDTGGSNQPQHF.

The CDR3 region has the DNA TGTGCCAGTGAAAGTACCCCAGGAGGTGGCTACACCTTC. Residues: CASESTPGGGYTF. This chain joins TRBV6-1 and TRBJ1-2; D is uncertain. Germline values: CDR1 MNHNS, CDR2 SASEGT. The CDR3 spans 13 residues. V lost 9 bases and J lost 7, with 18 bases in between.

The rearrangement links TRBV28 to TRBJ1-5; D gene uncertain. Trimming pared 6 bases from V and 3 bases from J, leaving 21 bases between. The CDR3 is made up of 17 amino acids. Looked up from germline, CDR1 is MDHEN and CDR2 is SYDVKM. CDR3 sequence reads: CASSAHGPFWSNQPQHF. CDR3 sequence (DNA): TGTGCCAGCAGCGCCCATGGCCCATTTTGGTCCAATCAGCCCCAGCATTTT.

The chain carries TRBV19 and TRBJ1-5, with D perhaps TRBD1 (6 bases). The CDR3 covers 14 residues. The germline V gene encodes CDR1 LNHDA and CDR2 SQIVND (reference sequence). With 5 bases removed from V and 0 bases from J, the gap between germline ends came to 8 bases. In DNA form, the CDR3 reads TGTGCCAGTAGTCAGGGGTATAGCAATCAGCCCCAGCATTTT. Translated: CASSQGYSNQPQHF.

This chain connects TRBV5-6 to TRBJ2-7; 9 nucleotides align to TRBD1. Germline lookup yields CDR1 SGHDT and CDR2 YYEEEE. The CDR3 runs to 13 residues. V lost 4 bases to trimming and J lost 6 bases; unmatched junction nucleotides: 5. CDR3 protein: CASSPGQGREQYF. DNA of the CDR3: TGTGCCAGCAGCCCCGGACAGGGGCGCGAGCAGTACTTC.

This chain links TRBV30 with TRBJ1-1; D is unresolved. Trimming stripped 2 bases from V and 1 base from J, with 11 bases between. This CDR3 comprises 14 residues. In germline, CDR1 is GTSNPN, CDR2 SVGIG (reference sequence). CDR3: CAWSTRLQNTEAFF. For the CDR3, the DNA is TGTGCCTGGAGTACCCGACTGCAGAACACTGAAGCTTTCTTT.

This clone was detected a few times. The chain combines TRBV4-3 with TRBJ1-4; D gene uncertain. The CDR3 covers 13 residues. Germline values: CDR1 LGHNA, CDR2 YSLEER. Trimming removed 3 bases at V and 6 bases at J, with 8 bases between. The CDR3 sequence: CASSQRTDEKLFF. The CDR3 nucleotides read TGCGCCAGCAGCCAGAGGACTGATGAAAAACTGTTTTTT.

V and J are TRBV18 and TRBJ1-6; 8 bases line up with TRBD1. J gave up 7 bases and V 5 bases, and 7 bases lay outside the gene matches. Germline V gene sequence: CDR1 KGHSH, CDR2 LQKENI. The CDR3 runs to 15 residues. The DNA for the CDR3 is TGTGCCAGCTCAAGACAGGGGTCGGGAAATTCACCCCTCCACTTT. It translates to CASSRQGSGNSPLHF.

V is TRBV2 and J is TRBJ1-2, with D possibly TRBD1 on 6 matching bases. The CDR3 spans 15 residues. Trimming cost V 2 bases and J 10 bases, with 20 bases left between them. Looked up from germline, CDR1 is SNHLY and CDR2 is FYNNEI. The CDR3 is CASSEWGGSLGPYTF. CDR3 bases: TGTGCCAGCAGTGAATGGGGGGGCAGTCTCGGTCCCTACACCTTC.

V is TRBV5-1 and J is TRBJ1-1, with 8 positions matching TRBD1. CDR3 length equals 14 residues. Germline assignment: CDR1 SGHRS and CDR2 YFSETQ. V was pared by 0 bases and J by 5 bases, with 3 bases of the junction left unmatched. The CDR3 reads CASSLGTGNTEAFF. DNA for the CDR3: TGCGCCAGCAGCTTGGGGACAGGGAATACTGAAGCTTTCTTT.